The present T cell receptor (beta chain) was sequenced within a study of T cell responses to AZD1222 COVID-19 vaccine. Study-wide points: Repertoires were obtained solely post-peak T cell response. Donors skewed white British and female; clonal diversity was possibly underestimated. Per reports, nearly half of all spike-specific TCRs target regions that are unmutated in variants. The study identified only five or six AZD1222 recipients as seropositive at baseline.

V was pared by 7 bases and J by 11 bases, with 11 bases of the junction left unmatched. The length of the CDR3 is 14 residues. Per germline, CDR1 SGHKS and CDR2 YYEKEE (reference sequence). Turning to this clone: Its antigen is currently unknown.

Repertoires were generated with immunoSEQ multiplex PCR, while TCRdb's copy carries only in-frame clones and drops some. In the table there are 90,000 to 150,000 clones, around 90% of which are singletons. Here the sequenced sample was peripheral blood, taken 28 days after the second dose of the MenACWY control vaccine. The clonotype comes from an adult who received the MenACWY meningococcal vaccine as a control. The rearrangement uses TRBV5-5 and TRBJ2-3; 12 bases agree with TRBD2. The CDR3 loop is CASSLGTSGFGQYF. CDR3 nucleotide sequence: TGTGCCAGCTCCCTCGGGACTAGCGGGTTCGGGCAGTATTTT.